These T cell receptor beta chains were read from a single sample in a study of chemoradiotherapy in HPV16-positive cancers. Clones were sequenced by immunoSEQ multiplex PCR, and TCRdb holds only the in-frame ones, with some missing. Of fewer than 25,000 clones in the sample, 73% are singletons; the top ten hold roughly 2.5%. Sample collection occurred from a patient who underwent chemoradiotherapy. The receptors come from a human donor with HPV-associated anogenital cancer. CDR3s leave out the opening cysteine and the closing phenylalanine or tryptophan.

j_call v_call cdr3_aa
TRBJ2-1 TRBV29-1 SVEREQF
TRBJ1-1 TRBV29-1 SVLGEGVRDTEAF
TRBJ1-1 TRBV20-1 SASFAEAF
TRBJ1-1 TRBV5-6 ASSLGETGSLNTEAF
TRBJ1-2 TRBV7-9 ASSLARGYGYT
TRBJ2-6 TRBV23-1 ASSLSGLLSSGANVLT
TRBJ1-4 TRBV6-1 ASSGTGPATNEKLF
TRBJ2-7 TRBV4-1 ASSLTNRGLADNYEQY
TRBJ2-7 TRBV4-1 ASSQGLGQKTYEQY
TRBJ1-5 TRBV29-1 SVDGGRGQPQH
TRBJ1-3 TRBV2 ASSAFEISRNTIY
TRBJ2-5 TRBV11-3 ASSRTGTSDQETQY
TRBJ2-1 TRBV6-1 ASKRGTEQFNEQF
TRBJ1-1 TRBV5-1 ASSLDLNTEAF
TRBJ2-6 TRBV7-9 ASSLGQVSTNVLT
TRBJ2-1 TRBV29-1 SVVRAGGSGEQF
TRBJ1-1 TRBV6-5 ASSRGQGDTEAF
TRBJ2-5 TRBV19 ASRSQGRETQY
TRBJ1-2 TRBV9 ASSFLEGSNYGYT